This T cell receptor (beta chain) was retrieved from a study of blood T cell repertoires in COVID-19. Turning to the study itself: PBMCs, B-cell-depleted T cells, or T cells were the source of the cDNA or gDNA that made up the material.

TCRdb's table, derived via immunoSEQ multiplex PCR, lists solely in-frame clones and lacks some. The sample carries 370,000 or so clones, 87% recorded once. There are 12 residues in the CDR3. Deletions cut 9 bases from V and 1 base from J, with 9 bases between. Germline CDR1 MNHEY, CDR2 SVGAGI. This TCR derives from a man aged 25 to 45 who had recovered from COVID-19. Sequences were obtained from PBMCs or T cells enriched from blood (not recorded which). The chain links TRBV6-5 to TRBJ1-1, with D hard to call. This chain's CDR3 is CASRERNTEAFF. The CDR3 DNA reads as TGTGCCAGTAGAGAGAGGAACACTGAAGCTTTCTTT.